These 20 T cell receptor beta chains share one sample of origin, sequenced in a study of T cell responses to AZD1222 COVID-19 vaccine (dated by TCRdb to the early 2020s). Library creation used the immunoSEQ multiplex PCR assay. TCRdb's version of the immuneACCESS table is confined to in-frame rearrangements and falls short of the full clone set. An unresolved V gene accounts for under half of the shortfall where checked; the remainder is of unknown origin. The sample table lists about 110,000 clones, approximately 90% of them with a count of one. Clones ranked in the top ten supply 7.5% of the sample. Read against the paper, the sample's time point label means: baseline before first vaccination. Here the sequenced sample was peripheral blood, taken on day 0 of AZD1222 vaccination. The receptor set was obtained from an adult in good health.

This clone was observed a few times. The chain joins TRBV28 to TRBJ1-5; D is unclear. The ends were cut back, 3 bases at V and 4 bases at J, with 13 bases in the middle. This CDR3 has 15 residues. Germline loops: CDR1 MDHEN, CDR2 SYDVKM. CDR3 protein: CASSLGGRANQPQHF. CDR3 coding DNA: TGTGCCAGCAGTTTGGGCGGGAGGGCTAATCAGCCCCAGCATTTT.

V gene TRBV5-1 combines with J gene TRBJ1-5, with D unresolved. The germline V and J ends were trimmed by 4 bases and 7 bases, with 12 bases remaining between them. CDR3 size: 13 residues. The germline gives CDR1 SGHRS, CDR2 YFSETQ. CDR3 nucleotides: TGCGCCAGCAGCATTTCGACGGGGCAGCCCCAGCATTTT. Translating gives CASSISTGQPQHF.

The chain uses TRBV6-5 and TRBJ2-3, with 10 nucleotides matching TRBD2. This CDR3 has 14 amino acids. Per the germline V gene, CDR1 is MNHEY and CDR2 is SVGAGI. J gave up 6 bases and V 8 bases, and 8 bases lay outside the gene matches. The CDR3 region is CASFTSGVQDTQYF. CDR3 DNA: TGTGCCAGCTTCACTAGCGGGGTTCAGGATACGCAGTATTTT.

This chain connects TRBV19 to TRBJ1-4; D remains ambiguous. CDR1 is LNHDA and CDR2 is SQIVND in the germline V gene (reference sequence). CDR3 length: 13 residues. The V gene lost 5 bases and the J gene lost 8 bases, with 12 bases spanning the gap. This CDR3 reads CASSSAMEEKLFF. The CDR3 DNA reads TGTGCCAGTAGTTCGGCAATGGAGGAAAAACTGTTTTTT.

This clone has a handful of counts. The CDR3 reads CASSLLGGESAEAFF. CDR3 nucleotide sequence: TGCGCCAGCAGCCTCCTCGGGGGCGAGAGTGCTGAAGCTTTCTTT. The V and J genes are TRBV5-1 and TRBJ1-1, with a tentative D call TRBD1 (6 bases). Germline CDR1 reads SGHRS; CDR2 reads YFSETQ. This CDR3 is built from 15 residues. V was clipped by 4 bases and J by 6 bases, with 19 bases between them.

The V gene is TRBV30, the J gene TRBJ2-5; 8 bases are shared with TRBD2. The CDR3 runs 13 residues. Germline CDR1 and CDR2: GTSNPN and SVGIG (reference sequence). Germline trimming cut 7 bases from V and 5 bases from J; bases unmatched to any gene: 9. In DNA form, the CDR3 reads TGTGCCTCTTCGGGGGGGCCTGGGGAGACCCAGTACTTC. Amino acid sequence: CASSGGPGETQYF.

This rearrangement joins TRBV27 to TRBJ2-1; no firm D call. The length of the CDR3 is 15 residues. Germline CDR1 MNHEY, CDR2 SMNVEV (reference sequence). Trimming removed 2 bases at V and 5 bases at J, with 13 bases between. CDR3 bases: TGTGCCAGCAGTTTAGGAAGAGGCTACCACAATGAGCAGTTCTTC. It encodes CASSLGRGYHNEQFF.

The chain couples TRBV18 to TRBJ2-5; D gene ambiguous. The germline CDR1 and CDR2 sequences are KGHSH and LQKENI. CDR3 length equals 13 residues. V was shortened by 4 bases and J by 3 bases, with 9 bases between the two germline ends. CDR3 in amino acids: CASSHGPEETQYF. The CDR3 DNA follows: TGTGCCAGCTCACATGGTCCTGAAGAGACCCAGTACTTC.

This rearrangement joins TRBV7-9 to TRBJ2-7; D not certain. This CDR3 has 14 residues. Trimming pared 1 base from V and 4 bases from J, leaving 11 bases between. CDR1 and CDR2 (germline): SEHNR, FQNEAQ (reference sequence). This CDR3 reads CASSLVGGTYEQYF. CDR3 bases: TGTGCCAGCAGCTTAGTCGGCGGAACATACGAGCAGTACTTC. The full variable domain, rest sourced from reference TRBV7-9 and TRBJ2-7, is DTGVSQNPRHKITKRGQNVTFRCDPISEHNRLYWYRQTLGQGPEFLTYFQNEAQLEKSRLLSDRFSAERPKGSFSTLEIQRTEQGDSAMYLCASSLVGGTYEQYFGPGTRLTVT.

This chain joins TRBV6-5 and TRBJ1-5, with 8 bases lining up with TRBD1. The V and J ends lost 6 bases and 7 bases, in that order; junction bases with no gene match: 8. This CDR3 has 14 amino acids. The germline CDR1 and CDR2 sequences are MNHEY and SVGAGI. The chain's CDR3 is CASRSGQVGQPQHF. In DNA, the CDR3 is TGTGCCAGCAGATCGGGACAGGTAGGACAGCCCCAGCATTTT.

The chain carries TRBV21-1 and TRBJ1-1. TRBV21-1 is noted as a pseudogene. This CDR3 contains 17 residues. CDR3 bases: TGTGCCAGCAGCACCCAGGGACCGCCCAAAGAGGACACTGAAGCTTTCTTT. Its protein product is CASSTQGPPKEDTEAFF.

The chain carries TRBV12-3 or TRBV12-4 and TRBJ1-1; D possibly corresponds to TRBD1 (6 bases). V was trimmed by 5 bases and J by 2 bases, leaving 9 bases between them. The CDR3 consists of 13 residues. The CDR3 spells CASSLDSNTEAFF. Here the CDR3 DNA reads TGTGCCAGCAGTCTGGACAGCAACACTGAAGCTTTCTTT.

This clone is a singleton in its sample. The chain joins TRBV19 to TRBJ1-4, with D perhaps matching TRBD1 (5 bases). Germline V lookup: CDR1 LNHDA, CDR2 SQIVND (reference sequence). Deletions cut 1 base from V and 8 bases from J, with 17 bases between. CDR3 length equals 16 residues. The CDR3 DNA follows: TGTGCCAGTAGTATAGCATCCGGGGCCCTGGGGGAAAAACTGTTTTTT. Translation gives CASSIASGALGEKLFF. Complete variable domain (other parts from reference TRBV19 and TRBJ1-4): DGGITQSPKYLFRKEGQNVTLSCEQNLNHDAMYWYRQDPGQGLRLIYYSQIVNDFQKGDIAEGYSVSREKKESFPLTVTSAQKNPTAFYLCASSIASGALGEKLFFGSGTQLSVL.

The chain has TRBV11-2 and TRBJ1-1; D remains unclear. Deletions cut 5 bases from V and 3 bases from J, with 13 bases between. The CDR3 consists of 14 residues. The V gene's germline CDR1 is SGHAT and CDR2 FQNNGV. The CDR3 loop reads CASSPSGRDTEAFF. As DNA, the CDR3 is TGTGCCAGCAGCCCTTCCGGGAGGGACACTGAAGCTTTCTTT.

V usage is TRBV5-1 and J usage is TRBJ2-5; D not certain. V lost 4 bases, J lost 4 bases, and 11 bases lay in between. Per germline, CDR1 SGHRS and CDR2 YFSETQ. This CDR3 has 13 amino acids. CDR3 coding DNA: TGCGCCAGCAGCCTCCAGTCAGGAGAGACCCAGTACTTC. It codes for CASSLQSGETQYF.

The J gene is TRBJ2-3, the V gene TRBV7-2; no reliable D call. CDR1 and CDR2 from the germline V gene are SGHTA and FQGNSA. V gave up 1 base and J gave up 0 bases, with 11 bases separating them. The CDR3 loop spans 16 amino acids. This chain's CDR3 is CASSLEGYVSTDTQYF. Written as DNA, the CDR3 is TGTGCCAGCAGCTTAGAGGGCTACGTAAGCACAGATACGCAGTATTTT.

This clone was observed once. This rearrangement joins TRBV2 to TRBJ1-2; 10 bases agree with TRBD1. Trimming cost V 6 bases and J 0 bases; bases outside gene matches: 10. The germline V gene has CDR1 SNHLY and CDR2 FYNNEI. CDR3 length equals 17 residues. The DNA for the CDR3 is TGTGCCAGCAGCCGAGGACAGGGGGGGAGACCTAACTATGGCTACACCTTC. Translating it yields CASSRGQGGRPNYGYTF.

The rearrangement uses TRBV19 and TRBJ1-2, with 8 bases aligning to TRBD1. Trimming cost V 7 bases and J 8 bases; bases outside gene matches: 15. The V gene's germline CDR1 is LNHDA and CDR2 SQIVND (reference sequence). There are 15 residues in the CDR3. The chain's CDR3 is CASTLGQGGGYGYTF. DNA of the CDR3: TGTGCCAGTACCCTAGGACAGGGAGGCGGGTACGGCTACACCTTC. Combining the CDR3 with reference TRBV19 and TRBJ1-2 gives the whole variable domain DGGITQSPKYLFRKEGQNVTLSCEQNLNHDAMYWYRQDPGQGLRLIYYSQIVNDFQKGDIAEGYSVSREKKESFPLTVTSAQKNPTAFYLCASTLGQGGGYGYTFGSGTRLTVV.

The rearrangement uses TRBV27 and TRBJ2-7; the D gene is possibly TRBD1 (6 bases). V was pared by 3 bases and J by 0 bases, with 9 bases between. The CDR3 has 14 residues. The germline V gene encodes CDR1 MNHEY and CDR2 SMNVEV (reference sequence). CDR3 in DNA: TGTGCCAGCAGTTTCAGGGGAAGCTCCTACGAGCAGTACTTC. Protein sequence: CASSFRGSSYEQYF.

V usage is TRBV2 and J usage is TRBJ1-5; D is undetermined. Trimming took 5 bases from V and 5 from J, leaving 10 bases between them. There are 13 residues in the CDR3. In germline, CDR1 is SNHLY, CDR2 FYNNEI. DNA for the CDR3: TGTGCCAGCAGTACGGAAGCGGATCAGCCCCAGCATTTT. Translation gives CASSTEADQPQHF. The entire variable domain, with the rest obtained from reference TRBV2 and TRBJ1-5, is as follows: EPEVTQTPSHQVTQMGQEVILRCVPISNHLYFYWYRQILGQKVEFLVSFYNNEISEKSEIFDDQFSVERPDGSNFTLKIRSTKLEDSAMYFCASSTEADQPQHFGDGTRLSIL.